The source of this TCR beta chain is a study of cytomegalovirus exposure and HLA in healthy donors. At the level of the study: Roughly 170 million T cells yielded 100 million or so unique TCR beta sequences in earlier analysis.

It was with 60 Vbeta and 13 Jbeta primers that the PCR ran. Sequencing used immunoSEQ multiplex PCR; TCRdb keeps in-frame clones, though not all of them. The repertoire has over 150,000 clones, around 80% of them found once; the top ten carry under 1.5%. The CDR3 covers 16 residues. Per germline, CDR1 SGHRS and CDR2 YFSETQ. V shed 4 bases and J shed 1 base, with 14 bases lying between them. Study-wide results and caveats: The authors judged a highly shared variant cluster likely a sequencing artifact. Investigators reported 164 TCR beta chains as tied to cytomegalovirus.

As regards this clone: What it binds is unknown.

The sequence was obtained from a man younger than 35 in good health and CMV-seronegative. The sample consisted of PBMCs. The chain carries TRBV5-1 and TRBJ2-2, with TRBD2 as a possible D gene (7 bases). The CDR3 region is CASSPGGLLNTGELFF. The CDR3 coding sequence is TGCGCCAGCAGCCCCGGGGGGCTTCTGAACACCGGGGAGCTGTTTTTT.